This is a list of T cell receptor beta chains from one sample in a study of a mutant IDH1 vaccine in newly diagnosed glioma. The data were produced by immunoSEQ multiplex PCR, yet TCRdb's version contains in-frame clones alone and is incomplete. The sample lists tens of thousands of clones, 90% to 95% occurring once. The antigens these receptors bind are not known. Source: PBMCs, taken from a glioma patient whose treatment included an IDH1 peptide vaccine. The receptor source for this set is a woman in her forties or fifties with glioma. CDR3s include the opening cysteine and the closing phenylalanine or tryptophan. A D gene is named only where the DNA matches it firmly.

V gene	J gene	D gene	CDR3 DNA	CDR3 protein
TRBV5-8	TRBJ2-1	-	TGTGCCAGCAGCCATGCGGGCGGCGGGAAGGACAATGAGCAGTTCTTC	CASSHAGGGKDNEQFF
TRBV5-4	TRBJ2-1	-	TGTGCCAGCAGCTTGCGGCAGGGGGGCAATGAGCAGTTCTTC	CASSLRQGGNEQFF
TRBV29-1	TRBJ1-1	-	TGCAGCGTTCGAGGTGGGGGGACTGAAGCTTTCTTT	CSVRGGGTEAFF
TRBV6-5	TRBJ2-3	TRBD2	TGTGCCAGCAGCCAAAGGGCAGGGAGGGCAGATACGCAGTATTTT	CASSQRAGRADTQYF
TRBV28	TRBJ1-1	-	TGTGCCAGCAGTGAGACCGAGAGAGCTTTCTTT	CASSETERAFF
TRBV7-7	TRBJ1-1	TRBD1	TGTGCTAGCAGCGTAAACAGGGGAAACACTGAAGCTTTCTTT	CASSVNRGNTEAFF
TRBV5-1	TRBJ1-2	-	TGCGCCAGCAGTCACGACAGCAACTATGGCTACACCTTC	CASSHDSNYGYTF
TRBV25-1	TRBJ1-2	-	TGTGCCAGCAGTGAACAGGGAGGCTATGGCTACACCTTC	CASSEQGGYGYTF
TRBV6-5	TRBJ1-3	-	TGTGCCAGCAGTTACTCGATACAGGGAAACACCATATATTTT	CASSYSIQGNTIYF
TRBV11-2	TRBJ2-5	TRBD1	TGTGCCAGCAGCTTTAGACAGGGGGCAGCCCAAGAGACCCAGTACTTC	CASSFRQGAAQETQYF
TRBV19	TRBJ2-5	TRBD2	TGTGCCAGTAGTATAAGGGCGGAGCGGGAGAAGACCCAGTACTTC	CASSIRAEREKTQYF
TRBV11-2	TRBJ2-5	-	TGTGCCAGCAGATCCCCCGGGAGTACCCAAGAGACCCAGTACTTC	CASRSPGSTQETQYF